The T cell receptor (beta chain) described here comes from a study of shared clonotypes between healthy human individuals (dated by TCRdb to about 2020). The study in broad terms: A few men and two women, aged 18 to 49 years, made up the cohort. Different laboratories and diverse techniques were used to prepare libraries and sequence TCR repertoires, to increase sequencing depth and limit assay-specific biases. To estimate repertoire size and how much clonotypes are shared between individuals, the study performed deep sequencing of blood TCR repertoires from roughly five healthy adults. Per donor, leukapheresis produced somewhere between about 0.94 and 9 billion PBMCs. For each donor, three plates each were used for CD4 naive and CD4 memory, two plates were used for CD8 naive, and one plate was used for CD8 memory.

In regard to this clone: The antigen it recognizes is unknown. Base qualities are missing; no much larger clone stands one base away.

Including the terminal cysteine and phenylalanine, the CDR3 comprises 14 residues. The DNA shown is the 42-base CDR3, in frame from base 1. V loses 8 bases of germline sequence and J loses 2 bases, and the interval between the two ends is 15 bases. From a lookup of the germline V gene, CDR1 and CDR2 are WSHSY and SAAADI. The donors were healthy, HIV-negative adults with no recently reported acute infections or vaccinations. All donors were Caucasian adults living in Nashville, Tennessee, USA. CD4+ T cells were enriched by magnetic negative selection; naive cells were then positively selected on CD45RA, and the negative fraction formed the memory subset. After blood collection by leukapheresis, PBMCs were isolated using Ficoll-Histopaque density gradient centrifugation and then cryopreserved in the vapor phase of liquid nitrogen. Analytical flow cytometry was used to check the purity and quantity of every magnetically sorted T cell population. Each sorted fraction had its genomic DNA isolated and then quantified by UV absorbance on a Nanodrop 2000c.

What the work shows at the level of the full study, not this receptor alone: Sampling was limited to blood, and TCR repertoires in tissue likely differ from TCR repertoires in blood. Compared with non-shared clonotypes, the clonotypes found in all four sorted-subset donors had higher generation probabilities. Even with the large sequencing depth, rarefaction of the sorted-subset datasets indicated that sequencing was incomplete. Based on pairwise subsampling, the degree of clonotype sharing among donors was expected to be affected by sequencing depth. Naive subsets generally had larger estimated clonotype richness than memory subsets. Sharing across a few donors was observed for approximately 5% of naive CD4, 3% to 3.5% of naive CD8, 2% to 2.5% of memory CD4, and roughly 0.4% of memory CD8 clonotypes. The small number of donors limited the genetic and exposure-history diversity represented.

TCR CDR3 regions were amplified from genomic DNA by multiplex PCR using the deep immunoSEQ assay. Extracted genomic DNA from each cell subset was distributed evenly across all wells of several immunoSEQ 96-well plates, and each plate was treated as a replicate. Each replicate PCR for sorted subsets received around 200 ng genomic DNA, equal to 28,000 or so T cell genomes. The purified libraries were quantified using a Qubit 3.0 fluorometer, sized with a Bioanalyzer 2100, and then quantified again using the KAPA Library Quantification kit. Every immunoSEQ 96-well plate was sequenced on a separate single-read 150-cycle Illumina NextSeq 550 flow cell. The original pipeline was this. Because the immunoSEQ output included only junctional sequences and no quality scores, the filtering could not be the same as the filtering used for full-length reads. Sequences were annotated with PyIR, a Python wrapper for IgBLAST v1.9, and V/J genes and CDR3 were assigned using IMGT germline references. Reads with weak V/J assignments (E-value above 1e-6), missing CDR3, stop codons, out-of-frame junctions, or ambiguous translated residues were removed. V3J clonotypes were defined by identical inferred V gene, J gene, and CDR3 amino acid sequence. The percentage overlap between two repertoires was calculated by dividing the number of shared unique clonotypes by the size of the smaller repertoire. Richness of each repertoire was evaluated using RTK rarefaction, the Chao1 estimator, and Recon v2.1 estimates of unobserved clonotypes. OLGA was used to compute generation probabilities for all TCRbeta clonotypes that the gDNA method yielded from a few donors. TCRdb re-hosts the immuneACCESS table, in-frame sequences only. Its copies lack some clones; in the studies checked, an unresolved V gene accounts for under half of them, and the cause for the rest is not known. V and J calls and clone size follow that table, whereas D and trimming were derived from the DNA. The table for this sample lists around 550,000 clones; 90% to 96% of them were counted only once. The ten biggest clones cover roughly 0.06% of the sample.

This receptor was identified in a woman aged 25 to 39 in good health. The chain is made from TRBV10-2 and TRBJ2-5; the D gene cannot be named for sure. The sample comprised naive CD4+ T cells sorted from blood. The sample's cell subset or site label, in plain terms: CD45RA+ positively selected. The nucleotide sequence is given as TGCGCCAGCCAGGATAGCCGTGGGCAAGAGACCCAGTACTTC. Its translation is CASQDSRGQETQYF.